This TCR beta chain was documented in a study of cytomegalovirus exposure and HLA in healthy donors. Generated by immunoSEQ multiplex PCR, the TCRdb table keeps only in-frame clones and is missing some. The data contain about 82,000 clones, 85% to 95% of them singletons. The donors were part of the validation cohort, which consisted of about 120 subjects and was separate from the first cohort of 666 subjects. The sequenced sample consisted of PBMCs. This clonotype originated in a man aged 18 to 35 in good health and CMV-seronegative.

The CDR3 spells CASSLIGVNTGELFF. The DNA for the CDR3 is TGTGCCAGCAGCTTGATAGGGGTGAACACCGGGGAGCTGTTTTTT. The rearrangement links TRBV5-4 to TRBJ2-2, with D possibly being TRBD1 (5 bases). Germline lookup yields CDR1 SGHNT and CDR2 YYREEE (reference sequence). The germline V and J ends were trimmed by 1 base and 1 base, with 8 bases remaining between them. The CDR3 is 15 amino acids.